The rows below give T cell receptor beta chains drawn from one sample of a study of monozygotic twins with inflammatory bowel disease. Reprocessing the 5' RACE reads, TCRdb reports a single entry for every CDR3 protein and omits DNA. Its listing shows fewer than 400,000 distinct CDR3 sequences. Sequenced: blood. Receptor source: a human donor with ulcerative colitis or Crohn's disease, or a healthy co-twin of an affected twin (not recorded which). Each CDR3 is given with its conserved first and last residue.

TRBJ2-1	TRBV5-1	CASSLVGLGAPNEQFF
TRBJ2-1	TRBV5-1	CASSDWTSGRRNEQFF
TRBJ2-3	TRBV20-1	CSARLAGGKNTDTQYF
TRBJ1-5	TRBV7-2	CASSLAGQRNQPQHF
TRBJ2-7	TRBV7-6	CASSLRALQAGPYEQYF
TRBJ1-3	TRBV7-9	CATHGRADRFSGNTIYF
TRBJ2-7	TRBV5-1	CASSFSRTGTSYEQYF
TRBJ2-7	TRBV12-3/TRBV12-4	CASTPWGRGEQYF
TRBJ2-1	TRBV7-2	CASSLNPNEQFF
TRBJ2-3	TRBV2	CASSVLESDTQYF
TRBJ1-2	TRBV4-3	CASSQEGPGAGGYTF
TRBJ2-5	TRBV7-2	CASSLRQSKETQYF
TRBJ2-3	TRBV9	CASSPYCGTSGPNTQYF
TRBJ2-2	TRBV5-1	CASSSLLAKAGELFF
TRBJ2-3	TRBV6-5	CASSYSRQGMGYF
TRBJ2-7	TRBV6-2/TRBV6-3	CASSYFGTGGVHEQYF
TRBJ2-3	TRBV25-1	CASSSTGPRSSTDTQYF
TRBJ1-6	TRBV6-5	CASSLDRVDFYNSPLHF
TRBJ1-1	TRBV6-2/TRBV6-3	CASSSHRARGAEAFF
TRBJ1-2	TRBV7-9	CASSSLRTVGYTF
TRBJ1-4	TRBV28	CASSLRLIEKLFF
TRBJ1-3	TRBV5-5	CASSIDSTGSGNTIYF
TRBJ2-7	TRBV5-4	CASSAGAGEIVEQYF
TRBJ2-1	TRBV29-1	CSVPGLAGVEQFF
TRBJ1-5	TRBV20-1	CSAADRNNQPQHF
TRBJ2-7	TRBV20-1	CSAPGFLSGSFYEQYF
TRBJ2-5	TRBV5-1	CASSSLGSGKETQYF
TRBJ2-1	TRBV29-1	CSVATPWDERFF
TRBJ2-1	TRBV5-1	CASSRYTGYNEQFF
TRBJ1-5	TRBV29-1	CSVGDRRRNQPQHF
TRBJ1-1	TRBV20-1	CSADLTTGGTEAFF
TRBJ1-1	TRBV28	CASSWDRKNTEAFF
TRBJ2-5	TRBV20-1	CSARVSGEETQYF
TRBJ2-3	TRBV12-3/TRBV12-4	CASSKQGGTDTQYF
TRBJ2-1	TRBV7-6	CVSSLGQIDEQFF
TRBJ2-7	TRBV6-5	CASSITGHASSYEQYF
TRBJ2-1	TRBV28	CASTKGLAGAFEQFF
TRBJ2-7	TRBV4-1	CASSQAAGQTYEQYF
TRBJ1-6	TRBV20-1	CSARSRGDSYNSPLHF
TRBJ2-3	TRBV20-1	CSARDRRSGHDTQYF
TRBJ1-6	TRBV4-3	CASSQVLLYSPLHF